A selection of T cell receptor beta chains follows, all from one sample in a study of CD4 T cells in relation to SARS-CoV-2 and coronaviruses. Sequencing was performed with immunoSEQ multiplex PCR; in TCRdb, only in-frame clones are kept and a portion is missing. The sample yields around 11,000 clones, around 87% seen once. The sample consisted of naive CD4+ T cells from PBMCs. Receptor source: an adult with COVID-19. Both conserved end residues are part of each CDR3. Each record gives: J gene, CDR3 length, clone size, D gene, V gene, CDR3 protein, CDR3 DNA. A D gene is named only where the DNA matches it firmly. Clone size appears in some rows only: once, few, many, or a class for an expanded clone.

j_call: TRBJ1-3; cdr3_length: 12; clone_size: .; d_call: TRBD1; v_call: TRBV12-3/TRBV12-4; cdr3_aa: CASSRTGHTIYF; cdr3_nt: TGTGCCAGCAGCAGGACAGGGCACACCATATATTTT
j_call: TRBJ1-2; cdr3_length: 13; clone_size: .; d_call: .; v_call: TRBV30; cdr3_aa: CAWSVSRDYGYTF; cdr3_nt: TGTGCCTGGAGTGTATCCCGGGACTATGGCTACACCTTC
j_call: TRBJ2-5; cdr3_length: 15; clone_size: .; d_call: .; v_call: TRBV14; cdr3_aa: CASSQWGQGRGTQYF; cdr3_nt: TGTGCCAGCAGCCAATGGGGACAAGGACGTGGGACCCAGTACTTC
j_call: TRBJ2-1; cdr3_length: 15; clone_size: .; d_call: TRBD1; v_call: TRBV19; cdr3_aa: CASSTDRAHYNEQFF; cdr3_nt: TGTGCCAGTAGTACAGACAGGGCCCACTACAATGAGCAGTTCTTC
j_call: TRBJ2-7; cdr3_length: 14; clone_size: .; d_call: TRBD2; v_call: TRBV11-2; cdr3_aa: CASSLVRGAYEQYF; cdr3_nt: TGTGCCAGCAGCTTAGTCCGGGGGGCCTACGAGCAGTACTTC
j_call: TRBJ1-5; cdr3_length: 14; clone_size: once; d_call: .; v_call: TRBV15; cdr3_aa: CATSREGVRQPQHF; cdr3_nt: TGTGCCACCAGCAGAGAGGGGGTCCGGCAGCCCCAGCATTTT
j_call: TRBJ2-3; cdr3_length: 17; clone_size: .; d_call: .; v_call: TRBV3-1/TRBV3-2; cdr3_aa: CASSQDRGWRSTDTQYF; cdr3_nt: TGTGCCAGCAGCCAAGATAGGGGGTGGAGGAGCACAGATACGCAGTATTTT
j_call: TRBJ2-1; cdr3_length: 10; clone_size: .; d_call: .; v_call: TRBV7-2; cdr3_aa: CASTFNEQFF; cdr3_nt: TGTGCCAGCACGTTCAATGAGCAGTTCTTC
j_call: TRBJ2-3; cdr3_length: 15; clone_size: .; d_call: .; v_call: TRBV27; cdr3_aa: CASSLLSTVGDTQYF; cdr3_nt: TGTGCCAGCAGTTTATTGTCTACAGTCGGCGATACGCAGTATTTT
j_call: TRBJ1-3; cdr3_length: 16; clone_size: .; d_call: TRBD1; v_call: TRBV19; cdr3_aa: CASSLSQGIIGNTIYF; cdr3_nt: TGTGCCAGTAGTCTTTCACAGGGGATTATTGGAAACACCATATATTTT
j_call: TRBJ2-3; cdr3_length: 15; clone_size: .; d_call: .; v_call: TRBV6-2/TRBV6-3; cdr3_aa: CASSYSPPSTDTQYF; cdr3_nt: TGTGCCAGCAGTTACTCGCCTCCCAGCACAGATACGCAGTATTTT
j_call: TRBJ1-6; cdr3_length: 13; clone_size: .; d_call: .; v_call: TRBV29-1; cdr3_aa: CSVAGTPNSPLHF; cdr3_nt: TGCAGCGTCGCCGGGACTCCGAATTCACCCCTCCACTTT
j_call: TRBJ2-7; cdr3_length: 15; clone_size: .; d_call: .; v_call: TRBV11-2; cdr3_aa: CASSHFRDPAYEQYF; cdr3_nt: TGTGCCAGCAGCCATTTCCGGGACCCCGCATACGAGCAGTACTTC